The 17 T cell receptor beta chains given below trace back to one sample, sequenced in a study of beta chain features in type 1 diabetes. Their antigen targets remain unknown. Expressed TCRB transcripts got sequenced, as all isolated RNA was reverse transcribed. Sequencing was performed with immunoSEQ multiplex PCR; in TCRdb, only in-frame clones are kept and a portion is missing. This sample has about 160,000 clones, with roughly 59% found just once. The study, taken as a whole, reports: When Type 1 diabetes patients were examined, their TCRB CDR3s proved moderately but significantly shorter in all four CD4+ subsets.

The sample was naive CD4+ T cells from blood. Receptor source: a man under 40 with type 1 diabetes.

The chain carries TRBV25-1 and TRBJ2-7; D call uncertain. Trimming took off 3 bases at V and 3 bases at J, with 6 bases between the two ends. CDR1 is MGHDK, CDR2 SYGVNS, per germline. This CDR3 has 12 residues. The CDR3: CASSDQIYEQYF. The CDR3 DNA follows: TGTGCCAGCAGTGACCAAATCTACGAGCAGTACTTC.

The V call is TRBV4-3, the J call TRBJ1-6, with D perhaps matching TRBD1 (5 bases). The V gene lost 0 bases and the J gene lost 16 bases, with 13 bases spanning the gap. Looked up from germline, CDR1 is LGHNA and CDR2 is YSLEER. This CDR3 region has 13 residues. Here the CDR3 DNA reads TGCGCCAGCAGCCAAGAAGGCGGGGGATTACTCCACTTT. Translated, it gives CASSQEGGGLLHF.

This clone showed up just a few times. CDR3 protein: CASSRSGLGADTQYF. DNA for the CDR3: TGTGCCAGCAGCCGGTCAGGTCTGGGGGCGGATACGCAGTATTTT. This chain uses TRBV7-9 with TRBJ2-3, with D tentatively TRBD1 (6 bases). This CDR3 comprises 15 residues. Trimming left V 5 bases short and J 6 bases short, with 18 bases between. CDR1 SEHNR and CDR2 FQNEAQ come from the germline V gene (reference sequence). The variable domain in full, completed from reference TRBV7-9 and TRBJ2-3, reads DTGVSQNPRHKITKRGQNVTFRCDPISEHNRLYWYRQTLGQGPEFLTYFQNEAQLEKSRLLSDRFSAERPKGSFSTLEIQRTEQGDSAMYLCASSRSGLGADTQYFGPGTRLTVL.

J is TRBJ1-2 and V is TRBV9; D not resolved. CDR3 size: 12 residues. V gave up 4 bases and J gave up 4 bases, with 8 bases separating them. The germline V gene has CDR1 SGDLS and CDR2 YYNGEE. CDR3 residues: CASSLSGYGYTF. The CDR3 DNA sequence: TGTGCCAGCAGCTTGAGCGGCTATGGCTACACCTTC.

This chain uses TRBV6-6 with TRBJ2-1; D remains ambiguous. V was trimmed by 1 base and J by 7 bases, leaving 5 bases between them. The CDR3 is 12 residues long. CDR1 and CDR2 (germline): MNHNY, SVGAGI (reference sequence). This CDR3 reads CASSYLGNEQFF. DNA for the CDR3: TGTGCCAGCAGTTACTTGGGGAATGAGCAGTTCTTC.

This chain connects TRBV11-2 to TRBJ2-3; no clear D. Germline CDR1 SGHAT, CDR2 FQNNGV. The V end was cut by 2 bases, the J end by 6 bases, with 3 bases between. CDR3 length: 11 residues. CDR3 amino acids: CASSLQDTQYF. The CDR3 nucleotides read TGTGCCAGCAGCTTACAGGATACGCAGTATTTT.

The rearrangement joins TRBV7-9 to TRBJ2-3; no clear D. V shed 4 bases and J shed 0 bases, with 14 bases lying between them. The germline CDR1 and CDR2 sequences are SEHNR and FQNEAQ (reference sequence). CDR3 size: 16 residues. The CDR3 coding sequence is TGTGCCAGCAGCTGGCTGACGGCCTCGAGCACAGATACGCAGTATTTT. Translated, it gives CASSWLTASSTDTQYF.

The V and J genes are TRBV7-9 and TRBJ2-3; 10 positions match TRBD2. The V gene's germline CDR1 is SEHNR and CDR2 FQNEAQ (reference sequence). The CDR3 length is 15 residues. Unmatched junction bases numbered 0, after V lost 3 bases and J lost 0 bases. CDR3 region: CASSFSGGSTDTQYF. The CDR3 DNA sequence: TGTGCCAGCAGCTTTAGCGGGGGGAGCACAGATACGCAGTATTTT.

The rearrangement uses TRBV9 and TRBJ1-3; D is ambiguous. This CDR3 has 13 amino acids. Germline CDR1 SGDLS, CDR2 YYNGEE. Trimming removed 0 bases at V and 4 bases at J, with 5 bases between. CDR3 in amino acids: CASSVAAGNTIYF. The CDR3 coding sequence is TGTGCCAGCAGCGTAGCGGCCGGAAACACCATATATTTT.

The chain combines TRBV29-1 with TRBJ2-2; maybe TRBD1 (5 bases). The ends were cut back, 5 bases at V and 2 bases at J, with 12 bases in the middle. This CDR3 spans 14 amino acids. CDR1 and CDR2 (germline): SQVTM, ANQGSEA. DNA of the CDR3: TGCAGCGTTCCGGGTAGGACAAACACCGGGGAGCTGTTTTTT. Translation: CSVPGRTNTGELFF.

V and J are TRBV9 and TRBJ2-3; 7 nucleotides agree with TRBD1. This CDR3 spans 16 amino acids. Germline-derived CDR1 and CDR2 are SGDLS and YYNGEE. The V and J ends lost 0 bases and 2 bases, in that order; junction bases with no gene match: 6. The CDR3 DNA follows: TGTGCCAGCAGCGTAGGGGCTAGGGGGCCCACAGATACGCAGTATTTT. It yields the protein CASSVGARGPTDTQYF.

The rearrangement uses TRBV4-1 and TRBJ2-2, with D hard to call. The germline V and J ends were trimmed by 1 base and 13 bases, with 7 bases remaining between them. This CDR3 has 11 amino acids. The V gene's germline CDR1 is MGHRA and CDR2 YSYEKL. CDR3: CASSQGTSLFF. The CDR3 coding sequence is TGCGCCAGCAGCCAAGGGACGTCGCTGTTTTTT.

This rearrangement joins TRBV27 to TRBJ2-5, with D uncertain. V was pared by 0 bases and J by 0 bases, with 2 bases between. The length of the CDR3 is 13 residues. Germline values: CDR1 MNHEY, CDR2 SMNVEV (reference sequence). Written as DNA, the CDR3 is TGTGCCAGCAGTTTATCCAACCAAGAGACCCAGTACTTC. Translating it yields CASSLSNQETQYF.

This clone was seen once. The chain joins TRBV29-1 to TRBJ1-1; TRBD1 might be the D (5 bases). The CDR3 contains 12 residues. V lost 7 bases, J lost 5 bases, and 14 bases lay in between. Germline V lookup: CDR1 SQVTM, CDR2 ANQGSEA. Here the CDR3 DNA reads TGCAGCGCCCAGAGGGAGGGGACTGAAGCTTTCTTT. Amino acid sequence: CSAQREGTEAFF.

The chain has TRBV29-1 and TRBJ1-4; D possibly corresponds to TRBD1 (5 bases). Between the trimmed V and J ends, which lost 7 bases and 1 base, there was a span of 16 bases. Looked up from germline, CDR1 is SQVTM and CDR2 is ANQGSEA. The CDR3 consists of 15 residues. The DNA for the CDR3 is TGCAGCGCCGAACTCCGAAGGGGAACTAATGAAAAACTGTTTTTT. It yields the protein CSAELRRGTNEKLFF.

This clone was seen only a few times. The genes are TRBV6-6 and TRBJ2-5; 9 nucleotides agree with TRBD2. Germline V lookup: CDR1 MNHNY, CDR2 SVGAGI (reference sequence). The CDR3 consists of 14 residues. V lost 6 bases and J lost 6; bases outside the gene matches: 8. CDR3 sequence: CASSLGLASQTQYF. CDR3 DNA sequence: TGTGCCAGCAGCCTCGGACTAGCGTCTCAGACCCAGTACTTC.

The CDR3 DNA reads as TGCAGCGTCCGGGACAGGGAGGACAATGAGCAGTTCTTC. Translating it yields CSVRDREDNEQFF. The rearrangement joins TRBV29-1 to TRBJ2-1; TRBD1 agrees at 9 bases. The CDR3 totals 13 residues. Germline V lookup: CDR1 SQVTM, CDR2 ANQGSEA. The V and J ends lost 6 bases and 5 bases, in that order; junction bases with no gene match: 5.